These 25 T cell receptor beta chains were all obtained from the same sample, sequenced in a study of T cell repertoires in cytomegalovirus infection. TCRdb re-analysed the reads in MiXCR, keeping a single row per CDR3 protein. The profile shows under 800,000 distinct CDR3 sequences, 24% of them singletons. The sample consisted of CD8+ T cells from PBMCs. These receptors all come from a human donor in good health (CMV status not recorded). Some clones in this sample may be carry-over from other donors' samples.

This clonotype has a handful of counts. CDR3 sequence (DNA): TGTGCCAGCAGGGGACAGGGAATTAACACTGAAGCTTTCTTT. Its translation is CASRGQGINTEAFF. The rearrangement links TRBV12-3 or TRBV12-4 to TRBJ1-1, with 9 bases identical to TRBD1. The CDR3 runs to 14 residues. The J segment lost 2 bases and the V segment lost 6 bases, leaving 4 bases of the junction unmatched.

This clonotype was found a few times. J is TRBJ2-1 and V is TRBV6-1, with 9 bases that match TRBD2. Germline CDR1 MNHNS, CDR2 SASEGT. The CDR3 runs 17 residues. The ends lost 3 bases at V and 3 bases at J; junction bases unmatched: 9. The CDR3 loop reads CASSDRSGGFDYNEQFF. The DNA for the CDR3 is TGTGCCAGCAGTGATAGGAGCGGGGGGTTCGACTACAATGAGCAGTTCTTC.

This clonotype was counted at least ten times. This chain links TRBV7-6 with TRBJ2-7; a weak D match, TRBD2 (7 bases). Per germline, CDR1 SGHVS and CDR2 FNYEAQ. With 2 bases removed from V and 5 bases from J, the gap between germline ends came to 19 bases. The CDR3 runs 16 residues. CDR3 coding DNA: TGTGCCAGCAGCTTAAGCGGGGCAGGGTGGACAGACGAGCAGTACTTC. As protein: CASSLSGAGWTDEQYF.

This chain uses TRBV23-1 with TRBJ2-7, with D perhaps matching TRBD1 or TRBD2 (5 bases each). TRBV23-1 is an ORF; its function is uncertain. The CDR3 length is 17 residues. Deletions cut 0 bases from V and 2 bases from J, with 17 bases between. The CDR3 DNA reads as TGCGCCAGCAGTCAATCGAGGGTTTCAGGGAAAACCTACGAGCAGTACGTC. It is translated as CASSQSRVSGKTYEQYV.

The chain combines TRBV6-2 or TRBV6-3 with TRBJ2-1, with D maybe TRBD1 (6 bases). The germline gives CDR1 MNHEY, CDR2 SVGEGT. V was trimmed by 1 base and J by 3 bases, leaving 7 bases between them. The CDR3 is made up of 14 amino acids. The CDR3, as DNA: TGTGCCAGCAGTTACTTGGGACACTACAATGAGCAGTTCTTC. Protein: CASSYLGHYNEQFF.

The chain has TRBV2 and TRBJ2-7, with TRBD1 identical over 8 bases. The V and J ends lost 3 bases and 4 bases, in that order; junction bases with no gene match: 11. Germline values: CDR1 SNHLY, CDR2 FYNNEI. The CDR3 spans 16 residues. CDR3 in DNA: TGTGCCAGCAGTGAGTTCGGGCAGGGGGCCCCATACGAGCAGTACTTC. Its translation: CASSEFGQGAPYEQYF.

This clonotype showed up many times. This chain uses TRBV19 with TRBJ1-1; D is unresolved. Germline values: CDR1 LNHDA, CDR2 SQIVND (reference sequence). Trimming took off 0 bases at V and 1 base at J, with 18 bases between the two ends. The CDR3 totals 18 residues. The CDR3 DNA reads TGTGCCAGTAGTATAGATTCTCGACCGGGTTCAACGAACACTGAAGCTTTCTTT. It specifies CASSIDSRPGSTNTEAFF.

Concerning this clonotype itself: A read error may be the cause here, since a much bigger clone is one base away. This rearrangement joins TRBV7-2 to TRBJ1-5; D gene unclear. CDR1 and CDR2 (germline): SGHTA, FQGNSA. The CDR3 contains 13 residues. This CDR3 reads CASSLWGFEPQLF. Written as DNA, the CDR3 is TGTGCCAGCAGCTTATGGGGTTTTGAGCCCCAGCTTTTT.

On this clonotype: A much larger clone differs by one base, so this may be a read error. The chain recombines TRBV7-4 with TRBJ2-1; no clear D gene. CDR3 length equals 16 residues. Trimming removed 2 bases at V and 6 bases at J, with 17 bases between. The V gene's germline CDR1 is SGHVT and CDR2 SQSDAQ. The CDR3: CASSLRARKPLNEQFF. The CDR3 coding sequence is TGTGCCAGCAGCTTACGGGCAAGGAAACCCCTCAATGAGCAGTTCTTC. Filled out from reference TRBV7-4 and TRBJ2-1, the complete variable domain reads GAGVSQSPRYKVAKRGRDVALRCDSISGHVTLYWYRQTLGQGSEVLTYSQSDAQRDKSGRPSGRFSAERPERSVSTLKIQRTEQGDSAVYLCASSLRARKPLNEQFFGPGTRLTVL.

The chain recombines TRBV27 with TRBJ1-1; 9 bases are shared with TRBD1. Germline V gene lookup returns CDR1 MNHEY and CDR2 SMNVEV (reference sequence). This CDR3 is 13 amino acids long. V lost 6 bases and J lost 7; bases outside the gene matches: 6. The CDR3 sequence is CASRGQGGVEAFF. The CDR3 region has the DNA TGTGCCAGCAGGGGACAGGGCGGCGTTGAAGCTTTCTTT.

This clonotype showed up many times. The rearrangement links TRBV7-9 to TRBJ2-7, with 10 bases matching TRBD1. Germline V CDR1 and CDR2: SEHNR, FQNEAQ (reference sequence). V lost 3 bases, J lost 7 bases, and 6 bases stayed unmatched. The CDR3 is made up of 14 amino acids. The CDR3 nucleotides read TGTGCCAGCAGCTTGGGGACAGGGGTCGGGGAGCAGTACTTC. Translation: CASSLGTGVGEQYF.

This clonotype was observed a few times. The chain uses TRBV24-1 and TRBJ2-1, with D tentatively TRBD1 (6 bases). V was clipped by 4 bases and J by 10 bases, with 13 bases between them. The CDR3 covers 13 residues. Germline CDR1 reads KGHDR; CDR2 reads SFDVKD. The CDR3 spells CATSDPDRPEQFF. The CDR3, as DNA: TGTGCCACCAGTGACCCCGACAGGCCCGAGCAGTTCTTC.

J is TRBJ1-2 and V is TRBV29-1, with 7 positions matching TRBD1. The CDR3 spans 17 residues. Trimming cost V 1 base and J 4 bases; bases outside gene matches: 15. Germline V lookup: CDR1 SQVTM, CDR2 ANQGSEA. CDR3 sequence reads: CSVEARRGTAPFYGYTF. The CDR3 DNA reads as TGCAGCGTTGAAGCTCGGCGGGGGACAGCCCCCTTCTATGGCTACACCTTC.

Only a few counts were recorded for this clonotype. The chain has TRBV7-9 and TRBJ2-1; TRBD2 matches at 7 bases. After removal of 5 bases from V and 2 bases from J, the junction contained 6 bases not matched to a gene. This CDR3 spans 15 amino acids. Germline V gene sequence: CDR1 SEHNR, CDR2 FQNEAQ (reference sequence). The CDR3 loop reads CASSGPGLTYNEQFF. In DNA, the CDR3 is TGTGCCAGCAGCGGACCGGGACTAACCTACAATGAGCAGTTCTTC.

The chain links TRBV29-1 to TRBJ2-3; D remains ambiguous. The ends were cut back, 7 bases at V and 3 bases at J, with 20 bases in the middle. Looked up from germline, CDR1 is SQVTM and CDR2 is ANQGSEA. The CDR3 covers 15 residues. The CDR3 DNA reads TGCAGCGGGTGGGGAACGGAACCTTCAACAGATACGCAGTATTTT. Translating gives CSGWGTEPSTDTQYF.

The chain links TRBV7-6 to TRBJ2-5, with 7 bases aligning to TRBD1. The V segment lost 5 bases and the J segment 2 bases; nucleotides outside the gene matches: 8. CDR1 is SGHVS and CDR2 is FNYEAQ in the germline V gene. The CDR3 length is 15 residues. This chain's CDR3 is CASSPYPTGQETQYF. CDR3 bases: TGTGCCAGCAGCCCGTACCCGACAGGGCAAGAGACCCAGTACTTC.

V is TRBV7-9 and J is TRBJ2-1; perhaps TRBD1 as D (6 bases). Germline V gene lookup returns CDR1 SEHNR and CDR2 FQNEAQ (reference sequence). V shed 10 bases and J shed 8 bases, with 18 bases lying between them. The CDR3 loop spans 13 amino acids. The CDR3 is CAIPGQGLDEQFF. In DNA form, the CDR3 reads TGTGCCATCCCGGGCCAGGGGCTCGATGAGCAGTTCTTC. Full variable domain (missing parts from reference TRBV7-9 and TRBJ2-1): DTGVSQNPRHKITKRGQNVTFRCDPISEHNRLYWYRQTLGQGPEFLTYFQNEAQLEKSRLLSDRFSAERPKGSFSTLEIQRTEQGDSAMYLCAIPGQGLDEQFFGPGTRLTVL.

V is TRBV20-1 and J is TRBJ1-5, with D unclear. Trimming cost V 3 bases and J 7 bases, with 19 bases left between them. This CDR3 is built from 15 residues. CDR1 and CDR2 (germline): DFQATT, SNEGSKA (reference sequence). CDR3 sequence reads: CSARETEIYGQPQHF. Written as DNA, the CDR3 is TGCAGTGCTAGGGAGACTGAAATCTACGGACAGCCCCAGCATTTT.

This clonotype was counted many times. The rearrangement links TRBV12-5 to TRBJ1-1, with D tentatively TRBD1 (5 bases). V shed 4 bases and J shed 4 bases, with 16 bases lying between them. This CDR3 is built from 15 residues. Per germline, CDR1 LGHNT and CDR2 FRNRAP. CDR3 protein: CASGSWAGRGTEAFF. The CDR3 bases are TGTGCTAGTGGTTCGTGGGCAGGGCGGGGCACTGAAGCTTTCTTT.

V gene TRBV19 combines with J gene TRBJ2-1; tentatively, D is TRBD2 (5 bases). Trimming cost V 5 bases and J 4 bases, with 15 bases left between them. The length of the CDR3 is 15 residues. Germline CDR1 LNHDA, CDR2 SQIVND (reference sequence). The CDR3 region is CASSPSRDLYNEQFF. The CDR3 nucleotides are TGTGCCAGTAGTCCGTCCCGGGATCTTTACAATGAGCAGTTCTTC. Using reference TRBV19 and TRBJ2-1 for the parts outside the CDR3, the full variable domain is DGGITQSPKYLFRKEGQNVTLSCEQNLNHDAMYWYRQDPGQGLRLIYYSQIVNDFQKGDIAEGYSVSREKKESFPLTVTSAQKNPTAFYLCASSPSRDLYNEQFFGPGTRLTVL.

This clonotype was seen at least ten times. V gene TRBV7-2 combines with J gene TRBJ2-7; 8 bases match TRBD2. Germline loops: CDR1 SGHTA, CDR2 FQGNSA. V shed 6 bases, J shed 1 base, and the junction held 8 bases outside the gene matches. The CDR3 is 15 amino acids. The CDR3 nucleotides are TGTGCCAGCAGACCTAGCAGCGGGGGATCCTACGAGCAGTACTTC. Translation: CASRPSSGGSYEQYF.

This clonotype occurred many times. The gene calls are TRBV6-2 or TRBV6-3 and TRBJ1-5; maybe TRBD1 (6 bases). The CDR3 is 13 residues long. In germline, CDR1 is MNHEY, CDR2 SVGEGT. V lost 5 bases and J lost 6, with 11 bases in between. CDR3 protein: CASSTFRGQPQHF. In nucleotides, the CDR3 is TGTGCCAGCAGTACCTTCAGGGGTCAGCCCCAGCATTTT.

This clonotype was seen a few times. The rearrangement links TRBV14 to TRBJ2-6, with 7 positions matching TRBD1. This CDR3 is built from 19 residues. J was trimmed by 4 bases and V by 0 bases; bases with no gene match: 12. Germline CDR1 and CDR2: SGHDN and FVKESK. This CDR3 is CASSQDRDSIFPGANVLTF. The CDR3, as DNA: TGTGCCAGCAGCCAAGATAGGGACAGCATTTTTCCCGGGGCCAACGTCCTGACTTTC.

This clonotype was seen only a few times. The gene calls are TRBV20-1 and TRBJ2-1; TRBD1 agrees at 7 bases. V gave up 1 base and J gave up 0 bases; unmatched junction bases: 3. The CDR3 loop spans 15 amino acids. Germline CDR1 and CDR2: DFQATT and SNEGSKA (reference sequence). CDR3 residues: CSARVPGGSYNEQFF. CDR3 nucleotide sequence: TGCAGTGCTAGAGTGCCAGGGGGCTCCTACAATGAGCAGTTCTTC.

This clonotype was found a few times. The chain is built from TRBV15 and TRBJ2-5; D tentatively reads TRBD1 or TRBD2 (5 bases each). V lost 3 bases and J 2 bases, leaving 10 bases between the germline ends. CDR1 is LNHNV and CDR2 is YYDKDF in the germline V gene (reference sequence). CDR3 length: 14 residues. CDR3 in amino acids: CATSSRDGQETQYF. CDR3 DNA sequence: TGTGCCACCAGCAGTCGGGACGGACAAGAGACCCAGTACTTC.